This T cell receptor (beta chain) was sequenced during a study of immune characterization of retroperitoneal liposarcoma. J gave up 6 bases and V 5 bases, and 13 bases lay outside the gene matches. Germline-derived CDR1 and CDR2 are SGHVS and FQNEAQ. This CDR3 region has 16 residues. From the PCR reads, TCRdb called clonotypes with MiXCR, one entry per CDR3 protein. The table includes more than 4,500 distinct CDR3 sequences, more than 25% detected once. Sequenced sample: tumor tissue. The TCR sequence derives from a female donor with retroperitoneal liposarcoma. This chain uses TRBV7-8 with TRBJ2-1, with 7 bases aligning to TRBD2. The CDR3 DNA reads TGTGCCAGCAGCCCCCGGCGGCTAGCGGATGCCAATGAGCAGTTCTTC. Its protein product is CASSPRRLADANEQFF.